These T cell receptor beta chains were read from a single sample in a study of cytomegalovirus exposure and HLA in healthy donors. Sequencing was performed with immunoSEQ multiplex PCR; in TCRdb, only in-frame clones are kept and a portion is missing. The table lists about 120,000 clones, approximately 76% of them singletons. Specimen: PBMCs. These receptors originate from a man aged 50-59 years in good health and CMV-seropositive. The CDR3 runs from the conserved cysteine through the conserved F or W. The order of the fields is V gene, D gene, clone size, J gene, CDR3 DNA, CDR3 protein. The D gene is left open where the match is weak. Clone sizes are given selectively: once, few, many, or a class where the clone is expanded.

>TRBV29-1|.|few|TRBJ2-5
TGCAGCGTTGAAGGCCTCGCGGGGACCCAGTACTTC
CSVEGLAGTQYF
>TRBV7-9|TRBD2|.|TRBJ2-7
TGTTCCAGCAGCCAGGGACTAGCGGGAGCCTACGAGCAGTACTTC
CSSSQGLAGAYEQYF
>TRBV7-2|.|.|TRBJ2-2
TGTGCCAGCAGCATCCTCCAGGGGACCGGGGAGCTGTTTTTT
CASSILQGTGELFF
>TRBV28|.|.|TRBJ2-5
TGTGCCAGCAGTTCCGTGGGGGGTTCCCAAGAGACCCAGTACTTC
CASSSVGGSQETQYF
>TRBV6-5|TRBD1|few|TRBJ1-6
TGTGCCAGCAGCCTCGGGACAGGCTATAATTCACCCCTCCACTTT
CASSLGTGYNSPLHF
>TRBV5-4|TRBD1|.|TRBJ2-7
TGTGCCAGCAGCTTGGGAGAGACAGGGGTGGCGTACTTC
CASSLGETGVAYF
>TRBV9|.|few|TRBJ1-2
TGTGCCAGCAGCGGGGCTTCCTATGGCTACACCTTC
CASSGASYGYTF
>TRBV29-1|TRBD2|.|TRBJ2-7
TGCAGCGCCTTAAGCGGGACCCCTTCGGGGGCCTACGAGCAGTACTTC
CSALSGTPSGAYEQYF
>TRBV6-5|.|.|TRBJ2-5
TGTGCCAGCAGTGCCGGGGGTAACCAAGAGACCCAGTACTTC
CASSAGGNQETQYF
>TRBV7-2|.|.|TRBJ2-5
TGTGCCAGCAGCTTAGCGGGCCAACAAGAGACCCAGTACTTC
CASSLAGQQETQYF
>TRBV25-1|TRBD1|few|TRBJ2-7
TGTGCCAGCAGTGAAACAACAGGGGAAGAGGGCTACGAGCAGTACTTC
CASSETTGEEGYEQYF
>TRBV19|.|.|TRBJ1-5
TGTGCCAGTAGTCCCCGCGCAAACGGTCAAAATCAGCCCCAGCATTTT
CASSPRANGQNQPQHF
>TRBV4-1|.|.|TRBJ1-1
TGCGCCAGCAGCCCCCCGACTGAAGCTTTCTTT
CASSPPTEAFF
>TRBV18|.|.|TRBJ2-7
TGTGCCAGCTCACCGACAGCGTGGTTGGAGCAGTACTTC
CASSPTAWLEQYF
>TRBV10-3|.|once|TRBJ1-4
TGTGCCATCAGTGGTGGTAGTAATGAAAAACTGTTTTTT
CAISGGSNEKLFF
>TRBV11-3|.|.|TRBJ2-3
TGTGCCAGCAGCTCCGGTGCCGATACGCAGTATTTT
CASSSGADTQYF
>TRBV7-9|.|.|TRBJ1-2
TGTGCCAGCAGCTTTCTCCCCCAGATAGGAGCTAACTATGGCTACACCTTC
CASSFLPQIGANYGYTF
>TRBV6-5|TRBD2|.|TRBJ2-2
TGTGCCAGCAGTTACCCGGGGGGGCGAGGCACCGGGGAGCTGTTTTTT
CASSYPGGRGTGELFF
>TRBV28|.|.|TRBJ1-2
TGTGCCAGCAGCCAACAGGGTTGGAGGGGCTACACCTTC
CASSQQGWRGYTF
>TRBV2|TRBD1|few|TRBJ2-1
TGTGCCAGCATCGCAGGGGACAGGTCCTTCAATGAGCAGTTCTTC
CASIAGDRSFNEQFF
>TRBV15|TRBD2|few|TRBJ2-3
TGTGCCACCAGCAGGTCCTTGGCGGGAGTCAAAGCAGATACGCAGTATTTT
CATSRSLAGVKADTQYF
>TRBV7-9|.|.|TRBJ1-2
TGTTCCAGCAGCCTTCCAGATCGTGGCTACACCTTC
CSSSLPDRGYTF
>TRBV7-6|TRBD2|.|TRBJ2-1
TGTGCCAGCAGCCAACGTTCGACTAGCGGGCCCTCCTACAATGAGCAGTTCTTC
CASSQRSTSGPSYNEQFF
>TRBV11-2|TRBD1|.|TRBJ2-2
TGTGCCAGCAGCCCCTCGTTCCCGGGACAGGTTAACACCGGGGAGCTGTTTTTT
CASSPSFPGQVNTGELFF
>TRBV5-6|TRBD1|.|TRBJ1-5
TGTGCCAGCAGCTTGGGAGGGACAGGGGTTCAGCCCCAGCATTTT
CASSLGGTGVQPQHF
>TRBV9|TRBD1|.|TRBJ1-2
TGTGCCAGCAGCGAACGCCCGGGACAGGGAGTAGAGGGCTACACCTTC
CASSERPGQGVEGYTF
>TRBV18|.|.|TRBJ2-3
TGTGCCAGCTCACCTTCGTTGGGGAGCGGCACAGATACGCAGTATTTT
CASSPSLGSGTDTQYF
>TRBV18|TRBD2|.|TRBJ2-7
TGTGCCAGCTCACCCCCTTTCGGGGGGGGTAACGAGCAGTACTTC
CASSPPFGGGNEQYF
>TRBV2|.|few|TRBJ2-7
TGTGCCAGCAGTGTGGGCCGGACCTACGAGCAGTACTTC
CASSVGRTYEQYF
>TRBV2|TRBD2|.|TRBJ2-2
TGTGCCAGCGAAGGACTAGCGGCGAACACCGGGGAGCTGTTTTTT
CASEGLAANTGELFF
>TRBV27|.|.|TRBJ2-7
TGTGCCAGCAGTTTATACGGGGATAGAGAGGAGCAGTACTTC
CASSLYGDREEQYF
>TRBV7-2|TRBD2|.|TRBJ2-1
TGTGCCAGCAGCTCCGTTCTCTCGGGGGGGCTCAATGAGCAGTTCTTC
CASSSVLSGGLNEQFF
>TRBV6-6|TRBD1|.|TRBJ1-6
TGTGCCAGCAGTCTGCAGGGGGATAATTCACCCCTCCACTTT
CASSLQGDNSPLHF
>TRBV19|TRBD1|once|TRBJ1-4
TGTGCCAGTAGTAAAGGACAGGGGGCCGGAACTAATGAAAAACTGTTTTTT
CASSKGQGAGTNEKLFF
>TRBV4-1|TRBD2|.|TRBJ2-2
TGCGCCAGCAGCCAGCGGACTAGCGGGAGGGGTAGGGGGGAGCTGTTTTTT
CASSQRTSGRGRGELFF
>TRBV5-5|TRBD2|.|TRBJ2-7
TGTGCCAGCAGCCGACCGGGGGAGGGCTACGAGCAGTACTTC
CASSRPGEGYEQYF
>TRBV13|TRBD2|.|TRBJ2-7
TGTGCCAGCAGCACTTGGGGGGGGATTCCCTACGAGCAGTACTTC
CASSTWGGIPYEQYF
>TRBV5-6|TRBD1|.|TRBJ1-1
TGTGCCAGCACCTTCGCCCCCAGGGGGCCCCTGAACACTGAAGCTTTCTTT
CASTFAPRGPLNTEAFF
>TRBV4-3|.|.|TRBJ1-5
TGCGCCAGCAGCCAAGGGTCCTATAACAATCAGCCCCAGCATTTT
CASSQGSYNNQPQHF
>TRBV5-1|TRBD1|.|TRBJ1-1
TGCGCCAGCAGCTACACCGGGACAGGGGGGGTCATGAACACTGAAGCTTTCTTT
CASSYTGTGGVMNTEAFF
>TRBV19|TRBD1|few|TRBJ2-7
TGTGCCAGTAGTCCCCGGGACAGACTCTACGAGCAGTACTTC
CASSPRDRLYEQYF
>TRBV14|TRBD1|.|TRBJ2-1
TGTGCCAGCAGCCAAACAGGGGGCCCCTCCTACAATGAGCAGTTCTTC
CASSQTGGPSYNEQFF